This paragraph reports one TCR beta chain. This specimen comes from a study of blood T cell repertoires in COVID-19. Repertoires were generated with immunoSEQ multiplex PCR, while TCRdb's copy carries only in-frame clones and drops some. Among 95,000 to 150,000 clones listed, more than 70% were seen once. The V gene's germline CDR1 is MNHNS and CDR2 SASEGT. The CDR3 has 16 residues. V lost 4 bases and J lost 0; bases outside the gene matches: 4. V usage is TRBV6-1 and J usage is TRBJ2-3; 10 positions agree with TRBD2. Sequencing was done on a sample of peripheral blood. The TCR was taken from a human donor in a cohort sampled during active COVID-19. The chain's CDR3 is CASSVLAGVSTDTQYF. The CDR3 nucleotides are TGTGCCAGCAGTGTGCTAGCGGGGGTTAGCACAGATACGCAGTATTTT.